Below, 2 T cell receptor beta chains from the same sample are listed, as sequenced in a study of cytomegalovirus exposure and HLA in healthy donors. The PCR made use of 60 Vbeta and 13 Jbeta primers. The repertoire was sequenced with immunoSEQ multiplex PCR; TCRdb's copy has only in-frame clones and lacks some. The sample lists about 140,000 clones, roughly 75% occurring once. The sample taken for sequencing was PBMCs. The receptors were sampled from a man aged 35-49 years in good health and CMV-seronegative.

The chain employs TRBV12-5 and TRBJ1-5; no definite D call. Trimming took off 6 bases at V and 5 bases at J, with 8 bases between the two ends. The CDR3 runs to 12 residues. CDR1 is LGHNT, CDR2 FRNRAP, per germline. CDR3 region: CASGAGDQPQHF. The CDR3 DNA follows: TGTGCTAGTGGAGCCGGGGATCAGCCCCAGCATTTT. The full variable domain, in which reference TRBV12-5 and TRBJ1-5 provide the parts outside the CDR3, is DARVTQTPRHKVTEMGQEVTMRCQPILGHNTVFWYRQTMMQGLELLAYFRNRAPLDDSGMPKDRFSAEMPDATLATLKIQPSEPRDSAVYFCASGAGDQPQHFGDGTRLSIL.

The chain carries TRBV5-1 and TRBJ2-2, with D possibly matching TRBD2 (7 bases). Trimming shortened V by 4 bases and J by 3 bases, and 16 bases separated the two germline ends. Germline V CDR1 and CDR2: SGHRS, YFSETQ. The CDR3 contains 16 residues. For the CDR3, the DNA is TGCGCCAGCAGCCAAAGGGGGGGCATTGACACCGGGGAGCTGTTTTTT. Protein sequence: CASSQRGGIDTGELFF.